This entry features one T cell receptor beta chain sequence. Its antigen is unknown. The sample belongs to a study of CD8 T cells in ankylosing spondylitis. TCRdb passed the 5' RACE reads through MiXCR, listing each CDR3 protein once. The data show around 150,000 distinct CDR3 sequences, 25% to 35% seen once. Study-wide findings and caveats: Among TCR beta sequences, a motif of several highly homologous variants appeared characteristic of ankylosing spondylitis blood. As for the disease-linked clones, they showed a CD8+ phenotype and occurred at relatively low frequencies in peripheral blood. As reported, disease-linked clones showed significant enrichment in matched ankylosing spondylitis synovial fluid.

Input material: synovial fluid, either unsorted or a sorted T cell fraction (not recorded which). The TCR comes from a male donor with ankylosing spondylitis.

The CDR3 DNA follows: TGCAGCGTTGAAGCTCGGGGAAGAAATGAGCAGTTCTTC. This sequence encodes CSVEARGRNEQFF. J is TRBJ2-1 and V is TRBV29-1, with D tentatively TRBD2 (5 bases). CDR3 length: 13 residues. Trimming took 1 base from V and 7 from J, leaving 11 bases between them. The germline CDR1 and CDR2 sequences are SQVTM and ANQGSEA.